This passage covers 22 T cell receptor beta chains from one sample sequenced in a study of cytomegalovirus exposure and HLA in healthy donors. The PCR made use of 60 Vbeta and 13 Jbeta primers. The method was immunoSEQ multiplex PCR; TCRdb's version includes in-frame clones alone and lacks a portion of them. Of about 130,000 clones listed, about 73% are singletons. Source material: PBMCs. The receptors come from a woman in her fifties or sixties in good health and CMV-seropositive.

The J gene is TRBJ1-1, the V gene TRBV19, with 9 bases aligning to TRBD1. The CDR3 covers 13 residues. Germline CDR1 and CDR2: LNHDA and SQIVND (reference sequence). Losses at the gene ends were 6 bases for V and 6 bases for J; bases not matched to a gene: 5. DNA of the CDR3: TGTGCCAGTAGCCGGGACAGGGCATCTGAAGCTTTCTTT. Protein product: CASSRDRASEAFF.

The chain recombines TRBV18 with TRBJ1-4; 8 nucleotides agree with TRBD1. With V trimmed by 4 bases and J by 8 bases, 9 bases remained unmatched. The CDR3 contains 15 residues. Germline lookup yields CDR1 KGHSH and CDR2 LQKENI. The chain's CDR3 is CASSLRTGPGEKLFF. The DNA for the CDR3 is TGTGCCAGCTCACTTCGGACAGGGCCGGGGGAAAAACTGTTTTTT.

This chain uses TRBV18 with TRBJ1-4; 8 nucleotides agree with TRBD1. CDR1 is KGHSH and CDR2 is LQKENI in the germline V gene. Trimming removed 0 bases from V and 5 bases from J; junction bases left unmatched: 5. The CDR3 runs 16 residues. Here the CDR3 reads CASSPPNGQGNEKLFF. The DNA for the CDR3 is TGTGCCAGCTCACCACCGAATGGACAGGGAAATGAAAAACTGTTTTTT. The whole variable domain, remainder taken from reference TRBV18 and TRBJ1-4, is NAGVMQNPRHLVRRRGQEARLRCSPMKGHSHVYWYRQLPEEGLKFMVYLQKENIIDESGMPKERFSAEFPKEGPSILRIQQVVRGDSAAYFCASSPPNGQGNEKLFFGSGTQLSVL.

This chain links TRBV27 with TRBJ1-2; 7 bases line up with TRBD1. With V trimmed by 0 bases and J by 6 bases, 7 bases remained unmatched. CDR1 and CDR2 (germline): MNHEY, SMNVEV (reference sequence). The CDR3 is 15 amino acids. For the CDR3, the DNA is TGTGCCAGCAGTTTATCGAGGGGGCATCTGAATGGCTACACCTTC. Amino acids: CASSLSRGHLNGYTF.

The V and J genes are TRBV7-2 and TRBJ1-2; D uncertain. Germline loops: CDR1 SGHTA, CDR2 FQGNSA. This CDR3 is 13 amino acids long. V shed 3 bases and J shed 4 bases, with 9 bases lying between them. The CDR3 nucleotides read TGTGCCAGCAGCTTTGGTGGCTTCTATGGCTACACCTTC. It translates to CASSFGGFYGYTF.

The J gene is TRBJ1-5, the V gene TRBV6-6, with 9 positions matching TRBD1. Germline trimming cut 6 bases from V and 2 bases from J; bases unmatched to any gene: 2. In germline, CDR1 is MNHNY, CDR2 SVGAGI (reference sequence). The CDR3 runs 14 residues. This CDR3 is CASRRTGGNQPQHF. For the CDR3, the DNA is TGTGCCAGCAGGAGGACAGGGGGCAATCAGCCCCAGCATTTT.

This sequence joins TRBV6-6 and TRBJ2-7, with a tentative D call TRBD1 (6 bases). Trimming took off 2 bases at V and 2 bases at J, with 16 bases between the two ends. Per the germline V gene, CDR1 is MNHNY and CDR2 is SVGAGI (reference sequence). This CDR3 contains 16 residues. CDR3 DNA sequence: TGTGCCAGCAGTTACGCTCACCCAGGGGCAACCTACGAGCAGTACTTC. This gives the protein CASSYAHPGATYEQYF.

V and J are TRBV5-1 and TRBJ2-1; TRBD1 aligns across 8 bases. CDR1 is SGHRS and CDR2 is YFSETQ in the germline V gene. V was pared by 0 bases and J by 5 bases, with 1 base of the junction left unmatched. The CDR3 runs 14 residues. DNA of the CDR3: TGCGCCAGCAGCTTGGGGACAGGGCACAATGAGCAGTTCTTC. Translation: CASSLGTGHNEQFF.

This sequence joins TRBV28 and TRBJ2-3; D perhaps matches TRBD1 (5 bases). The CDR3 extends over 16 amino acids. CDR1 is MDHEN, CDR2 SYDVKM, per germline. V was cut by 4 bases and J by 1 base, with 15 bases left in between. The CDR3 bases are TGTGCCAGCAGTTCCCCCCCAGGGTGGGGCACAGATACGCAGTATTTT. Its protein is CASSSPPGWGTDTQYF.

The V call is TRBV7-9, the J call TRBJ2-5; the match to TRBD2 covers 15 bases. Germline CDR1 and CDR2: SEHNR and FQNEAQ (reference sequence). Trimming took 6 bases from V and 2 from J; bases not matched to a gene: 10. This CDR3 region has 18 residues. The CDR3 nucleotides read TGTGCCAGCAGTCGCGGACTAGCGGGGGGGGAAGTACAAGAGACCCAGTACTTC. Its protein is CASSRGLAGGEVQETQYF.

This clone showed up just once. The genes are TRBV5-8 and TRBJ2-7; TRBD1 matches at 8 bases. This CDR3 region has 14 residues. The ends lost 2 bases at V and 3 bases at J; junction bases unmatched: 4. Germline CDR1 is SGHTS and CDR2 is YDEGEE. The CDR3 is CASSFTTGDYEQYF. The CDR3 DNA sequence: TGTGCCAGCAGCTTCACGACAGGGGACTACGAGCAGTACTTC.

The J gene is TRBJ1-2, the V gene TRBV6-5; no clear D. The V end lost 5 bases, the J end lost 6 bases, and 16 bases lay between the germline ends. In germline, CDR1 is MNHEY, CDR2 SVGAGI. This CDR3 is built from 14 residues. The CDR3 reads CASSPNQVVNGYTF. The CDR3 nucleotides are TGTGCCAGCAGTCCAAATCAGGTCGTAAATGGCTACACCTTC.

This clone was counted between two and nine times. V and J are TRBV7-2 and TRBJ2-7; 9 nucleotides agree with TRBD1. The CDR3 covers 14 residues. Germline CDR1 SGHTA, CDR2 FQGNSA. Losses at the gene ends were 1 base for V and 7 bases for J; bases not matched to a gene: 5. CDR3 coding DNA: TGTGCCAGCAGCTTAGGGGACAGGGTCCGTGAGCAGTACTTC. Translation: CASSLGDRVREQYF.

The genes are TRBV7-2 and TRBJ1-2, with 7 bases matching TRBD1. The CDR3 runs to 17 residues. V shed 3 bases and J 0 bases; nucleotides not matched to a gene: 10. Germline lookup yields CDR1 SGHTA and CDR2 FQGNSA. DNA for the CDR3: TGTGCCAGCAGCTTTCGGACAGGAACCCAAGCTAACTATGGCTACACCTTC. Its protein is CASSFRTGTQANYGYTF. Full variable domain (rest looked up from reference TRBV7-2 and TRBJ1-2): GAGVSQSPSNKVTEKGKDVELRCDPISGHTALYWYRQSLGQGLEFLIYFQGNSAPDKSGLPSDRFSAERTGGSVSTLTIQRTQQEDSAVYLCASSFRTGTQANYGYTFGSGTRLTVV.

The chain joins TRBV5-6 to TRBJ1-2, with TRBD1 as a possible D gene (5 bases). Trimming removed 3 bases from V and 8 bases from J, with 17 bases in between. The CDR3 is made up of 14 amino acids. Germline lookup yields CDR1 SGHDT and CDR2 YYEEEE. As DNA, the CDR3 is TGTGCCAGCAGCTCGCTGACGGGGGTTGGGGGCTACACCTTC. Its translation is CASSSLTGVGGYTF.

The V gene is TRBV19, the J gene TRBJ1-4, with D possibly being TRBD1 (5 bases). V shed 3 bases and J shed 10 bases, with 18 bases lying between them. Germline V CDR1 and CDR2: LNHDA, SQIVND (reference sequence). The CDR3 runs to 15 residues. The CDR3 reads CASSISAGPTLKLFF. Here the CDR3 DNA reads TGTGCCAGTAGTATCTCGGCAGGGCCAACTCTAAAACTGTTTTTT. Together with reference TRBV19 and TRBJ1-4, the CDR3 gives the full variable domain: DGGITQSPKYLFRKEGQNVTLSCEQNLNHDAMYWYRQDPGQGLRLIYYSQIVNDFQKGDIAEGYSVSREKKESFPLTVTSAQKNPTAFYLCASSISAGPTLKLFFGSGTQLSVL.

In DNA form, the CDR3 reads TGTGCCAGCACCGGCACTAGCTTATCCTACAATGAGCAGTTCTTC. It codes for CASTGTSLSYNEQFF. The V and J genes are TRBV6-1 and TRBJ2-1; D possibly corresponds to TRBD2 (6 bases). The CDR3 is 15 amino acids. Germline CDR1 MNHNS, CDR2 SASEGT. Between the trimmed V and J ends, which lost 7 bases and 1 base, there was a span of 14 bases.

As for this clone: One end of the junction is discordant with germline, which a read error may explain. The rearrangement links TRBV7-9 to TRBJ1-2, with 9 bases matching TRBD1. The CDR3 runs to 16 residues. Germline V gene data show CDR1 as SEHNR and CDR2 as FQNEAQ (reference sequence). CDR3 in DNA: TGTTCCAGCAGCTTAGGACAGGGGTCCAACCCTGGTGGCTACACCTTC. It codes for CSSSLGQGSNPGGYTF.

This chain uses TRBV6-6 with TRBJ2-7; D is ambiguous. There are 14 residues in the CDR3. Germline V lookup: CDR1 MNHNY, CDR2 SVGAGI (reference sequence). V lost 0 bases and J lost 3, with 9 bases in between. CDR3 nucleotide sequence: TGTGCCAGCAGTTACTCTCCACAAAACTACGAGCAGTACTTC. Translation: CASSYSPQNYEQYF.

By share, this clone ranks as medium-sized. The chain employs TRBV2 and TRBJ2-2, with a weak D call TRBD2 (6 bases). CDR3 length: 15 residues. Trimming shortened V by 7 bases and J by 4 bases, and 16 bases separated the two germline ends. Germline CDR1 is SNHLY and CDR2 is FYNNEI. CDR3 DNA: TGTGCCAGCAAGCCCGGTCAGGGAGGCACCGGGGAGCTGTTTTTT. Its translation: CASKPGQGGTGELFF. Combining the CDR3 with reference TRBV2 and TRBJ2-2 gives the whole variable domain EPEVTQTPSHQVTQMGQEVILRCVPISNHLYFYWYRQILGQKVEFLVSFYNNEISEKSEIFDDQFSVERPDGSNFTLKIRSTKLEDSAMYFCASKPGQGGTGELFFGEGSRLTVL.

The CDR3 spells CASSLDGQGRTEAFF. Written as DNA, the CDR3 is TGCGCCAGCAGCCTTGATGGACAGGGACGGACTGAAGCTTTCTTT. V usage is TRBV5-1 and J usage is TRBJ1-1; 8 bases agree with TRBD1. V lost 4 bases and J lost 5; bases outside the gene matches: 10. The germline V gene has CDR1 SGHRS and CDR2 YFSETQ. The CDR3 spans 15 residues.

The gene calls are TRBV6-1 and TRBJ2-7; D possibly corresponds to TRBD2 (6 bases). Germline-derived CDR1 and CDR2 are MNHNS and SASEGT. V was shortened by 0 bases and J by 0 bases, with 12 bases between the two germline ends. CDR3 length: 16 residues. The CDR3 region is CASSEAQAGHSYEQYF. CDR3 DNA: TGTGCCAGCAGTGAAGCGCAAGCGGGCCACTCCTACGAGCAGTACTTC.